Many counts were recorded for the clone carrying this T cell receptor beta chain. As yet, its antigen is unknown. All gene names here are mouse names. The CDR3 extends 4 residues past the end of the read, so its final part is completed from the germline J gene. The sample originates from a study of CD8+ T cells in alopecia areata. General study results and limits: Normal skin's resident alphabeta T cells are also sequenced in scalp samples. It was less clear whether patients shared TCRs than it was in mice, possibly because of HLA.

CDR3 length equals 10 residues. Trimming took off 7 bases at V and 3 bases at J, with 4 bases between the two ends. From germline, CDR1 is NNHDY and CDR2 SYVADS. cDNA prepared by RNA extraction and subsequent reverse transcription served as the template for sequencing. The table came from immunoSEQ multiplex PCR; TCRdb's copy has only in-frame clones and leaves some out. The record shows some 110,000 clones for this sample, with no singletons present. The chain employs TRBV13-3 and TRBJ1-1; no clear D. The TCR originated in a C3H/HeJ mouse with alopecia areata. The strain is characterized by the MHC haplotype H2-k. Sample: lesional skin. Partial CDR3 DNA: TGTGCCAGCGCAGACACA. It translates to CASADT. The full CDR3 protein is CASADTEVFF.